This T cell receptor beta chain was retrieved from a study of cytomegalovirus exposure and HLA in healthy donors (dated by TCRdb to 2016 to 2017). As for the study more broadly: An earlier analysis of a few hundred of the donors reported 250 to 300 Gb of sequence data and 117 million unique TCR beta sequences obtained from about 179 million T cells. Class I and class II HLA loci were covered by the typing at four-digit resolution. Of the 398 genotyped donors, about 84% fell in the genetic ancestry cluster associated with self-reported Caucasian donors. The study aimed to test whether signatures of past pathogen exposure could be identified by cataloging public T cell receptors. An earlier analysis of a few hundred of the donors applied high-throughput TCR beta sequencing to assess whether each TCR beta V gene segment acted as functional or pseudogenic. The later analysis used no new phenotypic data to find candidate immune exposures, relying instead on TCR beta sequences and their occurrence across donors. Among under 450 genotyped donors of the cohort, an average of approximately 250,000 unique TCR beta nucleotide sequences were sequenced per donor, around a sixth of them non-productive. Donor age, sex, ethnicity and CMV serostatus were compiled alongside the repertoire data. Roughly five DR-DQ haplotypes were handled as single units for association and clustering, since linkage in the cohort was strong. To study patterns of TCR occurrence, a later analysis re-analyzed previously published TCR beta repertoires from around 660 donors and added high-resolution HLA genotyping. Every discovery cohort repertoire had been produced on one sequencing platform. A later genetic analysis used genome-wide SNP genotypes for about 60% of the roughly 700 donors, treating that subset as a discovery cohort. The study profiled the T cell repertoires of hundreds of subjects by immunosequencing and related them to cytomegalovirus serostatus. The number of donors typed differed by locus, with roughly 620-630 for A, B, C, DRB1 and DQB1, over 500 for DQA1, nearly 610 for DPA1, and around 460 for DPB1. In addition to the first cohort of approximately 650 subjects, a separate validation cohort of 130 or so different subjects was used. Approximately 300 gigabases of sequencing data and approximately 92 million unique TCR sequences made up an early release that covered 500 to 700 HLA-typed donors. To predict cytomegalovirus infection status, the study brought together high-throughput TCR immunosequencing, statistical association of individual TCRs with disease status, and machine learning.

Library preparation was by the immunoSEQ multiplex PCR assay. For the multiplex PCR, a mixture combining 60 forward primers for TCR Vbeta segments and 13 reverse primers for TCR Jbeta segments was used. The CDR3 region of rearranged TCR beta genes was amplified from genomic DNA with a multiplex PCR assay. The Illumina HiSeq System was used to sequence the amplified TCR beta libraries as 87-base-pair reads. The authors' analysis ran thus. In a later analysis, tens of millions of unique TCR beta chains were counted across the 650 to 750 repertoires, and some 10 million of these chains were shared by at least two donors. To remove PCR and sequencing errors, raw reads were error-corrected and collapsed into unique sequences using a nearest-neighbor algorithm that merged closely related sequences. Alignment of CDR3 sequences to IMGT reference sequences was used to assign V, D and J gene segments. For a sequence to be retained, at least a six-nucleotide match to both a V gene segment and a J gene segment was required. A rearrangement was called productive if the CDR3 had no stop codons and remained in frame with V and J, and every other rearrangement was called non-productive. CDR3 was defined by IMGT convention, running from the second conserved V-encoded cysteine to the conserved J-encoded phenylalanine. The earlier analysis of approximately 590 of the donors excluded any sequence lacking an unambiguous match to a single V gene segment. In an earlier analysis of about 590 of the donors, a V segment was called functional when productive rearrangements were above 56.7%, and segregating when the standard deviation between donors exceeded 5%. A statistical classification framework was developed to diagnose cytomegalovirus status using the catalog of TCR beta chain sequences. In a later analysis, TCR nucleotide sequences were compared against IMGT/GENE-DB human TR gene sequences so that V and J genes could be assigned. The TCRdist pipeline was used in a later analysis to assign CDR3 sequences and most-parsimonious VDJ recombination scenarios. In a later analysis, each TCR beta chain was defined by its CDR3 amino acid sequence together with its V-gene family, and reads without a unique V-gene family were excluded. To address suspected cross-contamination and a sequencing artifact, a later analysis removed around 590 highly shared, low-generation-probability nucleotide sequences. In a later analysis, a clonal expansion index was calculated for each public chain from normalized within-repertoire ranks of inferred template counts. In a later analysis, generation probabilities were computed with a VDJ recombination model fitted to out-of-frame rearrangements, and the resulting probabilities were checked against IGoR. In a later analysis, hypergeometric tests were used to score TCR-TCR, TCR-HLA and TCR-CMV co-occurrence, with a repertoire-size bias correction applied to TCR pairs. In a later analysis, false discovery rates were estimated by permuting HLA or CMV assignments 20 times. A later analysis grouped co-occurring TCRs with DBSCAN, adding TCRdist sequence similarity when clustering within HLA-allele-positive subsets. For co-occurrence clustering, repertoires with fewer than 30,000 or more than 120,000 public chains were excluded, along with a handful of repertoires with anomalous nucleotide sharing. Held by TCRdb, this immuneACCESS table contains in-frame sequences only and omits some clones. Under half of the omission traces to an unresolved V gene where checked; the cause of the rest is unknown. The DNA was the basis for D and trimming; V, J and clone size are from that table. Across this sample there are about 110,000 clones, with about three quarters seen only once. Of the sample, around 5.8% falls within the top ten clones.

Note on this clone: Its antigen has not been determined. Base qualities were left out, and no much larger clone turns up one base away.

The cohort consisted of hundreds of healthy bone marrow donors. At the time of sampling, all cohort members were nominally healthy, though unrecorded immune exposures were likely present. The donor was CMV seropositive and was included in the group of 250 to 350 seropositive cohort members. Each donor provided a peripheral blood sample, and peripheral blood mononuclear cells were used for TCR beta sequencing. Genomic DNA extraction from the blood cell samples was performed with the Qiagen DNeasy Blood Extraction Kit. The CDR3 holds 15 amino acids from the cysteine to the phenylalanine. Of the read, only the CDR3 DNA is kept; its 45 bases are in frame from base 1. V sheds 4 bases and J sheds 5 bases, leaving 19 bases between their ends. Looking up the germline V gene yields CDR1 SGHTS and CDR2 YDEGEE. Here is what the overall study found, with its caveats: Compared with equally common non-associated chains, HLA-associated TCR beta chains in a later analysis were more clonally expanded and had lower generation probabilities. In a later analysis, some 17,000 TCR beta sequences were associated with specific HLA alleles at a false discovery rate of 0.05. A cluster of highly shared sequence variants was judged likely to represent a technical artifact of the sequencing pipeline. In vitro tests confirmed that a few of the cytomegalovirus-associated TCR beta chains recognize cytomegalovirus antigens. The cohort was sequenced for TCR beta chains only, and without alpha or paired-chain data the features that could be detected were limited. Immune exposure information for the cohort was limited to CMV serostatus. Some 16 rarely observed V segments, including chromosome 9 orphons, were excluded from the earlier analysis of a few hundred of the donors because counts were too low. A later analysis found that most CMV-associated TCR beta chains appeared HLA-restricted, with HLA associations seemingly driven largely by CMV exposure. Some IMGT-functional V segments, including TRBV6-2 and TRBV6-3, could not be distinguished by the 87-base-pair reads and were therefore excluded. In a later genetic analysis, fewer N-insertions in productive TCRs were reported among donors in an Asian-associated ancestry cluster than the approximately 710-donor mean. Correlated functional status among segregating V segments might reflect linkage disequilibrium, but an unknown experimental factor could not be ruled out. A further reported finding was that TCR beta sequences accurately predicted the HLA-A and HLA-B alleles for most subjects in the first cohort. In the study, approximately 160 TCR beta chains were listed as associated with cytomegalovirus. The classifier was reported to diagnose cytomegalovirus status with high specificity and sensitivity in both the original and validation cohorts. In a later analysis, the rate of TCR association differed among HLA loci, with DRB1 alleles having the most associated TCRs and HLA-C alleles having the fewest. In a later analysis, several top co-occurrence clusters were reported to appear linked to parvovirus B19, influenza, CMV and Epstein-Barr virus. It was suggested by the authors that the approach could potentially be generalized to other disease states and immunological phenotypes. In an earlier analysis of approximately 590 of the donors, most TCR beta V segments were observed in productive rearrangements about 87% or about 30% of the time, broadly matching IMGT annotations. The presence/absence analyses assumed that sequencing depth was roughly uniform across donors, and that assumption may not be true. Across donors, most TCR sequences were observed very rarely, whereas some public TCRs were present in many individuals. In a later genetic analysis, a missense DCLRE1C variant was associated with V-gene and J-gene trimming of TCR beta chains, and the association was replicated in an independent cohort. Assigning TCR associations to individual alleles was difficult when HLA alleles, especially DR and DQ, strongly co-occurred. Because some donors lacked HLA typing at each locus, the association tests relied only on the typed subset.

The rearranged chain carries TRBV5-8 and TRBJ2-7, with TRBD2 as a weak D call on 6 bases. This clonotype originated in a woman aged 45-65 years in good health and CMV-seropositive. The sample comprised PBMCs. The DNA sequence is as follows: TGTGCCAGCAGCAGTCTCCGGGACGGAGGGGACGAGCAGTACTTC. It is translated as CASSSLRDGGDEQYF.